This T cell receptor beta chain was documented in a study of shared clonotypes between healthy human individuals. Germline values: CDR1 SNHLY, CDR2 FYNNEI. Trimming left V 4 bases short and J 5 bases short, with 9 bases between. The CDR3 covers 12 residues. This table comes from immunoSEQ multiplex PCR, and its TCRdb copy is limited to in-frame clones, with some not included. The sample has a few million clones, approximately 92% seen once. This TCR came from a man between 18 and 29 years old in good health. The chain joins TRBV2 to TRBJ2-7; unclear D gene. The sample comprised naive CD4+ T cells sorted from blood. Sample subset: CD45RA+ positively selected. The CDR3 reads CASSVGPHEQYF. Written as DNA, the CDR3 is TGTGCCAGCAGTGTCGGCCCTCACGAGCAGTACTTC.